This T cell receptor (beta chain) was identified in a study of CD4 T cells in relation to SARS-CoV-2 and coronaviruses. Unexposed donor CD4+ T cells date from 2011-2018, before the COVID-19 pandemic. Isolation of CD4+ T cells took place after less than 13 days in culture. The germline V gene has CDR1 SGHRS and CDR2 YFSETQ. The CDR3 sequence is 15 residues long. Trimming removed 4 bases from V and 9 bases from J, with 20 bases in between. The table came from immunoSEQ multiplex PCR; TCRdb's copy has only in-frame clones and leaves some out. The data hold about 17,000 clones, with roughly 80% observed a single time. A remark on this clone: Its specificity is not known.

J is TRBJ2-1 and V is TRBV5-1; a possible D gene is TRBD1 (6 bases). The sequence came from a human donor in good health. The sequenced material came from CD4+ T cells from PBMCs, cultured in vitro. The CDR3 reads CASSTQNQGLSEQFF. The CDR3 DNA sequence: TGCGCCAGCAGCACCCAAAATCAGGGGCTTAGTGAGCAGTTCTTC.